This T cell receptor (beta chain) appears in the sequencing data of a study of T-cell memory formation after mild COVID-19 (TCRdb year 2021). For context, the study as a whole: TCR sequence clusters from the two donors were largely donor specific. In two donors, T-cell clones that expanded and contracted after mild COVID-19 were tracked by sequencing TCRalpha and TCRbeta repertoires over time. The cohort was made up of two young adult volunteers, one female and one male, who were previously healthy.

PBMCs were isolated by Ficoll-Paque density gradient centrifugation. Points on this clonotype: The clone's antigen remains unknown. The record has no base qualities; no much larger clone is one base away.

Summary of the overall study and its limitations: From day 15 to 85, contracting clones showed balanced CD4/CD8 phenotypes, whereas a second wave of clones that expanded from day 15 to 37 leaned towards CD4+. SARS-CoV-2 specificity was not confirmed for the second-wave clones peaking on day 37. Contracting CD4+ clones were located mainly in the CM and EM memory subsets, whereas CD8+ clones were found to be enriched in EMRA. Only two mild cases were covered by the study, and larger cohorts that include severe cases with pre-infection samples were considered necessary. Some responding clones were detected in pre-infection memory, which suggested that pre-existing cross-reactive memory T cells had joined the SARS-CoV-2 response.

TCRdb shows the sequencer as Illumina NovaSeq 6000. cDNA libraries for TCRalpha and TCRbeta were prepared by 5'RACE using constant-segment primers, with sample barcodes and unique molecular identifiers added. RNA was extracted from every sample with Trizol reagent. Amplification of the libraries took two PCR steps, and the second step added a second sample barcode plus Illumina TruSeq adapters. Libraries were sequenced on an Illumina NovaSeq with 2 x 150 bp paired-end reads. The published analysis was carried out like this. With migec v1.2.7, reads were demultiplexed and then collapsed into UMI-guided consensus sequences. Using mixcr v2.1.11, the UMI consensuses were aligned to TRA and TRB V and J templates and assembled into clonotypes. A clonotype was counted as expanded or contracted only if both edgeR and NoisET called the change significant, with noise models trained on biological replicates. For edgeR calls, a false discovery rate-adjusted p below 0.01 and a log2 fold-change threshold of 1 were applied. PCA with hierarchical clustering of max-normalized trajectories of the 1000 most abundant clonotypes was used as exploratory dynamics analysis. The CD4 or CD8 phenotype of responding clones was assigned using the separately sequenced CD4+ and CD8+ repertoires. In-frame beta chains were kept once TCRdb had trimmed the public reads at Q25 with fastp and called clones with MiXCR. Records with the same CDR3 protein are collapsed into one entry carrying the most frequent genes and DNA. The V and J calls and clone size come from TCRdb's table, not from the authors' own analysis. This sample comprises hundreds of thousands of distinct CDR3 sequences, roughly 19% of them detected only once. The ten most abundant clones make up about 21% of the sample.

Sequenced: PBMCs or a T cell subset sorted from them (not recorded which). The receptor was derived from a man between 18 and 29 years old who had mild COVID-19 (a few samples of this study predate the infection). The sample titles of this study are shuffled in the database, so cell type and time point are left out; the donor was told from shared clones.

The CDR3 region: CASSFLGGSTEAFF. The nucleotides read TGTGCCAGCAGCTTCCTTGGGGGGAGCACTGAAGCTTTCTTT. Recombination joined TRBV7-9 with TRBJ1-1, and the D gene may be TRBD1, 5 bases matching. The CDR3 runs 14 residues from the cysteine to the phenylalanine. Just the 42-base CDR3 DNA is kept, in frame starting at base 1. CDR1 and CDR2 were assigned from the germline V gene (reference sequence) as SEHNR and FQNEAQ. V drops 3 bases and J drops 4 bases, leaving 12 bases in between.